This entry concerns a single T cell receptor beta chain. These data originate in a study of T cells after yellow fever vaccination. TCRdb reprocessed the 5' RACE reads with MiXCR, giving one entry per CDR3 protein. The table includes around 350,000 distinct CDR3 sequences, under 14% detected once. The sequenced sample was PBMCs, obtained on the day of the first yellow fever vaccination. This sequence originates from a man aged 18 to 29 who received the YFV17D yellow fever vaccine.

In nucleotides, the CDR3 is TGCGCCAGCAGTCCAGAATCTCCGGCAGAGACCCAGTACTTC. It yields the protein CASSPESPAETQYF. The rearrangement uses TRBV10-1 and TRBJ2-5, with D unresolved. The CDR3 loop spans 14 amino acids. Trimming removed 5 bases at V and 4 bases at J, with 14 bases between. Germline V gene lookup returns CDR1 WNHNN and CDR2 SYGVQD (reference sequence).